The clone carrying this T cell receptor beta chain was seen a few times. Its target is not known. PCR involved 60 Vbeta and 13 Jbeta primers. This table comes from immunoSEQ multiplex PCR, and its TCRdb copy is limited to in-frame clones, with some not included. The sample yields approximately 42,000 clones, over 70% seen once. This specimen belongs to a study of cytomegalovirus exposure and HLA in healthy donors. The study, taken as a whole, reports: The study had only CMV serostatus as immune exposure information.

The TCR comes from a man aged 50-59 years in good health and CMV-seronegative. Sequencing was carried out using PBMCs.

CDR3: CASSQDLDRANYGYTF. The DNA for the CDR3 is TGCGCCAGCAGCCAAGATCTTGACAGAGCTAACTATGGCTACACCTTC. The genes are TRBV4-1 and TRBJ1-2; possibly TRBD1 for D (5 bases). CDR1 and CDR2 (germline): MGHRA, YSYEKL. V was pared by 0 bases and J by 0 bases, with 11 bases between. The CDR3 has 16 residues.